Listed below are T cell receptor beta chains from one sample, sequenced in a study of blood T cell repertoires in COVID-19. This table comes from immunoSEQ multiplex PCR, and its TCRdb copy is limited to in-frame clones, with some not included. The repertoire holds 250,000 to 300,000 clones, with 85% to 90% as singletons. Sequencing used peripheral blood. The receptors were sampled from a woman in her twenties or thirties with COVID-19, enrolled during active disease. CDR3s leave out the opening cysteine and the closing phenylalanine or tryptophan.

V gene,J gene,CDR3 protein
TRBV10-3,TRBJ1-1,AISGVNTEAF
TRBV19,TRBJ2-3,ASSPRGDTQY
TRBV6-2/TRBV6-3,TRBJ1-4,ASSSGTGDEKLF
TRBV14,TRBJ2-5,ASSPGTSGLFPPETQY
TRBV7-8,TRBJ1-5,ASSLEGRRNQPQH
TRBV5-6,TRBJ2-3,ASSPRAGESTDTQY
TRBV7-2,TRBJ1-3,ASSVESGNTIY
TRBV6-4,TRBJ1-5,ASGGGTGGYSNQPQH
TRBV9,TRBJ2-7,ASSVRDRAYEQY
TRBV19,TRBJ2-2,ASSIGRDTGELF
TRBV28,TRBJ1-4,ASSSPTQDRVGEKLF
TRBV7-9,TRBJ1-3,ASSLARAGNTIY
TRBV5-6,TRBJ1-5,ASSFSGLEGNQPQH
TRBV15,TRBJ2-7,ATSAGTGEFYEQY
TRBV4-3,TRBJ2-7,ASSQARGHGTGTYEQY
TRBV2,TRBJ2-1,ASSEGSGDYNEQF